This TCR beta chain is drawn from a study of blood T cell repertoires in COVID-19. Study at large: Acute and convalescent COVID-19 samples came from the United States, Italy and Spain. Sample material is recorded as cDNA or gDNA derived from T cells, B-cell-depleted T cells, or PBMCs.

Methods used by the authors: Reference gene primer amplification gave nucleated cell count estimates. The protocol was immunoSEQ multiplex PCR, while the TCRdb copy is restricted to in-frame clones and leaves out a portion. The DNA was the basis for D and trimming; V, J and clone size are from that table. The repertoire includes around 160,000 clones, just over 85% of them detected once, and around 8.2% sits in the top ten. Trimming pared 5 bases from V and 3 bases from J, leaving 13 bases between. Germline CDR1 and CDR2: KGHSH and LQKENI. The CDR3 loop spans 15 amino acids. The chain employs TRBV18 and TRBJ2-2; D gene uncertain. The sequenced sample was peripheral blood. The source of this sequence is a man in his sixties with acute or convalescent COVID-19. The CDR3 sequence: CASSATIADTGELFF. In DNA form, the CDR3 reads TGTGCCAGCTCAGCCACTATTGCGGACACCGGGGAGCTGTTTTTT.